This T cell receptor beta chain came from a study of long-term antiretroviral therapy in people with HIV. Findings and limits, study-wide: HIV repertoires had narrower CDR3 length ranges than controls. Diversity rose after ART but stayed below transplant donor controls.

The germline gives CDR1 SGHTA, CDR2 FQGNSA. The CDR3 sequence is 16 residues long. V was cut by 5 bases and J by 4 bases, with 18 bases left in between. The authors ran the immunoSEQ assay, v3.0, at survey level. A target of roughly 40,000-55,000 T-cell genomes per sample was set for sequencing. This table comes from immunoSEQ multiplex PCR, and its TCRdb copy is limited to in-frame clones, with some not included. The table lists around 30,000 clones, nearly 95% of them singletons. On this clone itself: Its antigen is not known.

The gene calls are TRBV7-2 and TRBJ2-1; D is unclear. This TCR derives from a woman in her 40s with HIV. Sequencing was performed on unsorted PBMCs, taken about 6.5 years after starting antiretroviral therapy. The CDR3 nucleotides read TGTGCCAGCAGCGTAATTGGTAACCTCGTTTACAATGAGCAGTTCTTC. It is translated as CASSVIGNLVYNEQFF.